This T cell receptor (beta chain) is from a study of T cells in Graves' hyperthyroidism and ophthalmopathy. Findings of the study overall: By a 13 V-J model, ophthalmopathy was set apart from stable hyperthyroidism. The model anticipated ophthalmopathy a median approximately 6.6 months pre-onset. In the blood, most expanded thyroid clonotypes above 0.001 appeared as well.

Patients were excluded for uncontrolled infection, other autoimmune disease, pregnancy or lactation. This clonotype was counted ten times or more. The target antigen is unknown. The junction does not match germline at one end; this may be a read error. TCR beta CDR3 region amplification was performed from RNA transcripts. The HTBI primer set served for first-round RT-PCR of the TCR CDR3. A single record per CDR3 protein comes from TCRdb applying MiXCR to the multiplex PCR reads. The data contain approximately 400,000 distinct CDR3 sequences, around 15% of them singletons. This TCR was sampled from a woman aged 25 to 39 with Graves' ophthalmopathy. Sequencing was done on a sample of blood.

The CDR3 bases are TGTGCCAGCTCTGTCGCGGTGAACACCGGGGAGCTGTTTTTT. It codes for CASSVAVNTGELFF. This chain uses TRBV10-1 with TRBJ2-2; no clear D. Per germline, CDR1 WNHNN and CDR2 SYGVQD (reference sequence). The CDR3 contains 14 residues.